These T cell receptor beta chains were read from a single sample in a study of T-cell reconstitution after alpha-beta-depleted transplantation in children. From the PCR reads, TCRdb called clonotypes with MiXCR, one entry per CDR3 protein. The sample includes roughly 200,000 distinct CDR3 sequences, roughly 9% seen only once; the top ten take approximately 6.2%. This specimen was PBMCs from the stem cell graft donor, taken from the stem cell graft. The origin of the receptors is a human donor who donated a stem cell graft to a child with acute lymphoblastic leukemia. The CDR3 runs from the conserved cysteine through the conserved F or W. The order of the fields is CDR3 protein, CDR3 DNA, V gene, J gene, clone size, D gene. D genes are given only for firm matches. Size is omitted from some rows. Given values are once, few, many or a class for expanded clones.

CDR3: CASSITGDSDYGYTF
DNA: TGTGCCAGCAGCATCACGGGAGATTCCGACTATGGCTACACCTTC
V: TRBV6-4
J: TRBJ1-2
size: NA
D: NA

CDR3: CASSPRGATNEKLFF
DNA: TGCGCCAGCAGTCCTCGGGGGGCCACTAATGAAAAACTGTTTTTT
V: TRBV5-1
J: TRBJ1-4
size: few
D: NA

CDR3: CASMGGGSISGELFF
DNA: TGTGCCAGCATGGGGGGCGGCAGCATTTCCGGGGAGCTGTTTTTT
V: TRBV6-1
J: TRBJ2-2
size: many
D: NA

CDR3: CASSNDDGTLGLRSPLHF
DNA: TGTGCCAGCAGCAACGACGACGGCACTCTGGGTCTACGTTCACCCCTCCACTTT
V: TRBV12-3/TRBV12-4
J: TRBJ1-6
size: few
D: NA

CDR3: CASSDGRGLSETQYF
DNA: TGTGCCAGCAGTGACGGCCGCGGTCTCTCAGAGACCCAGTACTTC
V: TRBV2
J: TRBJ2-5
size: many
D: NA

CDR3: CATHAARMGTGELFF
DNA: TGTGCCACCCACGCGGCCCGCATGGGGACCGGGGAGCTGTTTTTT
V: TRBV6-1
J: TRBJ2-2
size: many
D: NA

CDR3: CASSFGDRLSYEQYF
DNA: TGCGCCAGCAGCTTCGGGGACAGGCTCTCCTACGAGCAGTACTTC
V: TRBV5-1
J: TRBJ2-7
size: few
D: TRBD1

CDR3: CASSQVQGGLEQPQHF
DNA: TGTGCCAGCAGCCAAGTCCAAGGGGGCTTAGAACAGCCCCAGCATTTT
V: TRBV14
J: TRBJ1-5
size: NA
D: TRBD1

CDR3: CASSLENKNIQYF
DNA: TGTGCCAGCAGCTTGGAAAATAAAAACATTCAGTACTTC
V: TRBV5-4
J: TRBJ2-4
size: few
D: NA

CDR3: CASSSIQGNTEAFF
DNA: TGTGCCAGCAGTTCGATACAGGGGAACACTGAAGCTTTCTTT
V: TRBV12-3/TRBV12-4
J: TRBJ1-1
size: many
D: NA

CDR3: CSAGARHTEAFF
DNA: TGCAGTGCGGGTGCCAGGCATACTGAAGCTTTCTTT
V: TRBV20-1
J: TRBJ1-1
size: NA
D: NA

CDR3: CATSRAGGETQYF
DNA: TGTGCCACCAGTCGGGCCGGCGGCGAGACCCAGTACTTC
V: TRBV24-1
J: TRBJ2-5
size: NA
D: NA

CDR3: CASSPPGRTYGYTF
DNA: TGTGCCAGCTCACCACCGGGCAGAACCTATGGCTACACCTTC
V: TRBV18
J: TRBJ1-2
size: NA
D: NA

CDR3: CASTSSANYGYTF
DNA: TGTGCCAGTACTTCCAGTGCAAACTATGGCTACACCTTC
V: TRBV19
J: TRBJ1-2
size: NA
D: NA

CDR3: CASSGRGVNTGELFF
DNA: TGTGCCAGCAGTGGTCGAGGGGTGAACACCGGGGAGCTGTTTTTT
V: TRBV9
J: TRBJ2-2
size: many
D: NA

CDR3: CATWGQGGQPQHF
DNA: TGTGCCACTTGGGGGCAGGGCGGTCAGCCCCAGCATTTT
V: TRBV6-1
J: TRBJ1-5
size: few
D: NA

CDR3: CAISPGQGHLNTEAFF
DNA: TGTGCCATCAGTCCGGGACAGGGGCACCTGAACACTGAAGCTTTCTTT
V: TRBV10-3
J: TRBJ1-1
size: many
D: TRBD1

CDR3: CASSDGTGGLTDTQYF
DNA: TGCGCCAGCAGCGATGGAACAGGGGGCCTTACAGATACGCAGTATTTT
V: TRBV5-1
J: TRBJ2-3
size: few
D: TRBD1

CDR3: CSALQGPQGDTQYF
DNA: TGCAGTGCCCTACAGGGGCCCCAGGGGGATACGCAGTATTTT
V: TRBV20-1
J: TRBJ2-3
size: many
D: TRBD1

CDR3: CSARDPRGGLTGELFF
DNA: TGCAGTGCTAGAGATCCGCGGGGGGGCCTCACCGGGGAGCTGTTTTTT
V: TRBV20-1
J: TRBJ2-2
size: NA
D: TRBD2

CDR3: CASSLRGASTDTQYF
DNA: TGTGCCAGCAGTTTACGGGGGGCAAGCACAGATACGCAGTATTTT
V: TRBV27
J: TRBJ2-3
size: many
D: NA

CDR3: CASSYGQGPGPQHF
DNA: TGTGCCAGCAGTTATGGACAGGGGCCAGGGCCCCAGCATTTT
V: TRBV6-2/TRBV6-3
J: TRBJ1-5
size: few
D: TRBD1

CDR3: CASSTEYENTEAFF
DNA: TGTGCCAGTAGTACAGAATATGAGAACACTGAAGCTTTCTTT
V: TRBV19
J: TRBJ1-1
size: few
D: NA

CDR3: CASSLGPGYNEQFF
DNA: TGTGCCAGCAGCTTGGGTCCTGGCTACAATGAGCAGTTCTTC
V: TRBV5-5
J: TRBJ2-1
size: few
D: NA

CDR3: CSARSWTPDQPQHF
DNA: TGCAGTGCAAGATCTTGGACACCAGATCAGCCCCAGCATTTT
V: TRBV20-1
J: TRBJ1-5
size: NA
D: NA

CDR3: CASSLGRDLGSKNSPLHF
DNA: TGTGCCAGCAGCCTAGGGAGGGATTTGGGCTCGAAAAATTCACCCCTCCACTTT
V: TRBV27
J: TRBJ1-6
size: few
D: NA

CDR3: CASSQDGTQETQYF
DNA: TGCGCCAGCAGCCAAGACGGGACCCAAGAGACCCAGTACTTC
V: TRBV4-3
J: TRBJ2-5
size: few
D: NA

CDR3: CASIQTWGERNEQFF
DNA: TGTGCCAGCATACAGACTTGGGGCGAGCGTAATGAGCAGTTCTTC
V: TRBV7-2
J: TRBJ2-1
size: many
D: NA

CDR3: CSARDLWGDAEAFF
DNA: TGCAGTGCTAGAGATCTATGGGGCGACGCTGAAGCTTTCTTT
V: TRBV20-1
J: TRBJ1-1
size: few
D: NA

CDR3: CASSYHDKRQPQHF
DNA: TGTGCCAGCAGTTACCACGATAAAAGGCAGCCCCAGCATTTT
V: TRBV6-5
J: TRBJ1-5
size: many
D: NA

CDR3: CASSLEVDRAYEQYF
DNA: TGCGCCAGCAGCTTGGAGGTGGACAGGGCCTACGAGCAGTACTTC
V: TRBV5-1
J: TRBJ2-7
size: many
D: TRBD1

CDR3: CASSLEPGTGNGYTF
DNA: TGCGCCAGCAGCTTAGAACCCGGGACAGGGAATGGCTACACCTTC
V: TRBV5-1
J: TRBJ1-2
size: few
D: TRBD1

CDR3: CASSLAGEAYGYTF
DNA: TGTGCCAGCAGCTTAGCAGGAGAGGCCTATGGCTACACCTTC
V: TRBV11-2
J: TRBJ1-2
size: NA
D: NA

CDR3: CASSFRGWDTEAFF
DNA: TGTGCCAGCAGTTTCAGGGGATGGGACACTGAAGCTTTCTTT
V: TRBV12-3/TRBV12-4
J: TRBJ1-1
size: few
D: NA

CDR3: CASSRWLMVEGTTGELFF
DNA: TGTGCCAGCAGCCGCTGGCTGATGGTGGAAGGGACCACCGGGGAGCTGTTTTTT
V: TRBV11-2
J: TRBJ2-2
size: few
D: NA

CDR3: CASSFDRGGYEKLFF
DNA: TGTGCCAGCAGCTTTGACAGGGGAGGATATGAAAAACTGTTTTTT
V: TRBV7-9
J: TRBJ1-4
size: many
D: TRBD1

CDR3: CASSLAGGPLSTDTQYF
DNA: TGTGCCAGCTCTCTCGCGGGAGGGCCGCTTAGCACAGATACGCAGTATTTT
V: TRBV18
J: TRBJ2-3
size: few
D: TRBD2

CDR3: CASRTLNTEAFF
DNA: TGTGCCAGCAGGACGCTCAACACTGAAGCTTTCTTT
V: TRBV27
J: TRBJ1-1
size: many
D: NA

CDR3: CSASIPSGGYYNEQFF
DNA: TGCAGTGCTAGTATCCCTAGCGGGGGTTACTACAATGAGCAGTTCTTC
V: TRBV20-1
J: TRBJ2-1
size: many
D: TRBD2

CDR3: CASSLVGPVGGEAFF
DNA: TGCGCCAGCAGCTTGGTGGGACCTGTAGGTGGTGAAGCTTTCTTT
V: TRBV5-1
J: TRBJ1-1
size: many
D: NA

CDR3: CASSSVSTDTQYF
DNA: TGCGCCAGCAGTTCGGTCAGCACAGATACGCAGTATTTT
V: TRBV5-1
J: TRBJ2-3
size: many
D: NA

CDR3: CASTQGGLALDEQFF
DNA: TGTGCCAGCACCCAGGGGGGTCTAGCGTTGGATGAGCAGTTCTTC
V: TRBV6-5
J: TRBJ2-1
size: many
D: NA